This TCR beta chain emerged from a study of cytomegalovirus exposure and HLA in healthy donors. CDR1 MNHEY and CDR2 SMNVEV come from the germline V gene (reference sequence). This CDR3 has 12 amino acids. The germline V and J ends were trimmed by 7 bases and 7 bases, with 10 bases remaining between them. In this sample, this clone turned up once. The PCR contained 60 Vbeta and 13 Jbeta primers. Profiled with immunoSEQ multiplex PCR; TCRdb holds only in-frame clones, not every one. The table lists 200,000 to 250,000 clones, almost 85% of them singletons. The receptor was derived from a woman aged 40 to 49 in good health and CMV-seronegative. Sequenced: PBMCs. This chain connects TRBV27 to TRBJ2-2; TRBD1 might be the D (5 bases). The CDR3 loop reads CASKSGFGELFF. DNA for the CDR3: TGTGCCAGCAAATCAGGGTTCGGGGAGCTGTTTTTT.